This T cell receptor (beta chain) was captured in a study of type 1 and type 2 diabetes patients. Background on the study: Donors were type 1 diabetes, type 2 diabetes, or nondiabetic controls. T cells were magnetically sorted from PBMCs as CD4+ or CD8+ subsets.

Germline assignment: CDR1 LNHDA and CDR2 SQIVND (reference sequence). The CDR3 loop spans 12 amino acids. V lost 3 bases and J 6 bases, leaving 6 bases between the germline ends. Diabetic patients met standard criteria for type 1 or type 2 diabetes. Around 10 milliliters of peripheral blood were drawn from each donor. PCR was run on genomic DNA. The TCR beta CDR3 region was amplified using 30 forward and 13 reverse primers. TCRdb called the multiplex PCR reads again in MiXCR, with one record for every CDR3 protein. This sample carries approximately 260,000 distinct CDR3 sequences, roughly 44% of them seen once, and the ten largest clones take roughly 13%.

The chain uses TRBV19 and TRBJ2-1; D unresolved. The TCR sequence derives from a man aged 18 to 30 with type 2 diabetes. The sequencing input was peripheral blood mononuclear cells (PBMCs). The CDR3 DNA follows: TGTGCCAGTAGTATTAAGGGCAATGAGCAGTTCTTC. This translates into CASSIKGNEQFF. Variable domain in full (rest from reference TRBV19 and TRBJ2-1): DGGITQSPKYLFRKEGQNVTLSCEQNLNHDAMYWYRQDPGQGLRLIYYSQIVNDFQKGDIAEGYSVSREKKESFPLTVTSAQKNPTAFYLCASSIKGNEQFFGPGTRLTVL.